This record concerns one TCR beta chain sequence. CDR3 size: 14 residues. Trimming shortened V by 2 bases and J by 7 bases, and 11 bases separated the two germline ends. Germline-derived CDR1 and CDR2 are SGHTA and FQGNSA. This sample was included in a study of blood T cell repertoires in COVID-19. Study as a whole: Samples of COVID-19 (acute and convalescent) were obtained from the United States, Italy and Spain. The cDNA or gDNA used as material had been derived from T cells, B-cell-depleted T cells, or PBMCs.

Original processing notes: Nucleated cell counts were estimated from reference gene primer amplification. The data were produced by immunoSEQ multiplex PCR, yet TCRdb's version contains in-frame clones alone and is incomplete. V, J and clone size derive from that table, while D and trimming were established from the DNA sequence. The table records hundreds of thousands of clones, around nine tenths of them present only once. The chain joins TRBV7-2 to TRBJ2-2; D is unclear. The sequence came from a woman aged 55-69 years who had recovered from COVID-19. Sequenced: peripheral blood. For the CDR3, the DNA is TGTGCCAGCAGCTTATTGTTCCCCTACGGGGAGCTGTTTTTT. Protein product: CASSLLFPYGELFF.